This TCR beta chain was identified during a study of radiotherapy plus CTLA-4 blockade in lung cancer. About the study: Objective responses occurred in 18% of patients; 25% to 40% had disease control. Study-wide results and limits: Following radiotherapy plus ipilimumab, tumor-derived TCR clones expanded in the blood. Early blood T cell clone dynamics, with interferon-beta, were reported to best predict response.

On this clone: Its antigen is not identified.

The germline V gene encodes CDR1 SGDLS and CDR2 YYNGEE. The CDR3 has 13 residues. Produced via immunoSEQ multiplex PCR; TCRdb's table is partial and in-frame only. Found here are 30,000 to 40,000 clones, less than 75% of them singletons; the top ten hold 4.7%. This TCR was recovered from a human donor with non-small cell lung cancer whose response to radiotherapy plus ipilimumab could not be evaluated. V and J are TRBV9 and TRBJ2-5; perhaps TRBD1 as D (5 bases). The J call may be in error: the DNA end matches TRBJ2-7 better. The sample consisted of peripheral blood, taken from a patient treated with radiotherapy plus ipilimumab. The CDR3 reads CASSVDRSYEQYF. The CDR3 DNA is TGTGCCAGCAGCGTAGACAGGTCCTACGAGCAGTACTTC.